This TCR beta chain was profiled in a study of sequential checkpoint blockade in melanoma. Study information: Randomization was 1:1 between first-line nivolumab→ipilimumab and ipilimumab→nivolumab. Maintenance nivolumab came after either treatment sequence.

Profiled with immunoSEQ multiplex PCR; TCRdb holds only in-frame clones, not every one. The sample contains just over 3,000 clones, 15% to 20% of which appear only once. CDR3 size: 18 residues. Trimming removed 4 bases from V and 0 bases from J; junction bases left unmatched: 7. Germline V lookup: CDR1 KGHSH, CDR2 LQKENI. Treatment given: randomized to nivolumab then ipilimumab (arm A) or the reverse (arm B). None of the patients previously received DNA-damaging chemotherapy. The receptor comes from a human donor with melanoma. The source material was tumor tissue (inferred from file names), sampled from a patient given nivolumab and ipilimumab in sequence. V usage is TRBV18 and J usage is TRBJ2-3; 13 bases match TRBD2. In DNA, the CDR3 is TGTGCCAGCTCACTACAGGGACTAGCGGGGCGGAGCACAGATACGCAGTATTTT. As protein: CASSLQGLAGRSTDTQYF.